This T cell receptor beta chain was retrieved from a study of beta chain features in type 1 diabetes. Study details: Cell yields, gender and age were comparable in patients and healthy donors.

This clone was counted only a few times. J gave up 8 bases and V 3 bases, and 7 bases lay outside the gene matches. Looked up from germline, CDR1 is MNHEY and CDR2 is SMNVEV (reference sequence). This CDR3 region has 14 residues. The whole isolated RNA underwent reverse transcription, so sequencing captured expressed TCRB transcripts. About 3.57 million reads per sample were averaged for naive, central memory and regulatory samples. Here immunoSEQ multiplex PCR was the method, and the copy in TCRdb shows in-frame clones only, minus some. This table holds 200,000 to 250,000 clones, about a tenth found once.

This rearrangement joins TRBV27 to TRBJ1-2; 9 bases line up with TRBD1. Sequenced sample: central memory CD4+ T cells from blood. The sequence derives from a man between 18 and 35 years old in good health. The CDR3 sequence: CASSFQGQGYGYTF. As DNA, the CDR3 is TGTGCCAGCAGTTTCCAGGGACAGGGATACGGCTACACCTTC.